The rows below give T cell receptor beta chains drawn from one sample of a study of human T cells and chemical hapten exposure. TCRdb recomputed calls from the RACE reads with MiXCR, one row per CDR3 protein. The profile covers about 90,000 distinct CDR3 sequences, with about 10% appearing a single time and 2% to 2.5% taken by the ten largest. The starting material was whole blood, obtained in connection with sensitization to the hapten diphenylcyclopropenone (DPC). The receptor source for this set is a man aged 35 to 55 with alopecia areata. Some clones in this sample may be carry-over from other donors' samples. Each CDR3 is given without its conserved first and last residue.

v_gene	CDR3aa
TRBV12-3/TRBV12-4	ASSLDTSYEQF
TRBV20-1	SARDPTSGSVHEQY
TRBV4-1	ASSQGLLGGNEQF
TRBV30	AWSVGLAATDTQY
TRBV29-1	SAIQHMNTEAF
TRBV20-1	SAPTPYSNQPQH
TRBV6-5	ASSPTSYNEQF
TRBV6-1	ASSEGRTGTKPQH
TRBV11-1	ASSLLSRGKNIQY
TRBV3-1	ASSQTQYEAF
TRBV29-1	SVEDQRQGYGYT
TRBV29-1	SVDGGPKDGTEAF
TRBV9	ASSETSGSQDTQY
TRBV2	ASSEAAGQDNSPLH
TRBV6-1	ASTGDIWNTGELF
TRBV7-2	ASSSTSWTQY
TRBV12-3/TRBV12-4	ASVPSSGLTDTQY
TRBV5-4	ASSSNPDRGRRSP
TRBV28	ASSSLAGVRETQY
TRBV6-5	ASRFSDGSYEQY
TRBV20-1	SAYLVWGTNEKLF
TRBV7-2	ASSLEVSGANVLT
TRBV6-2/TRBV6-3	ASYNPGLRMNTEAF
TRBV7-9	ASSPSTSGLSSYNEQF
TRBV7-8	ASSLAVASGDTGELF
TRBV19	ASSVLPGQRNQPQH
TRBV30	AWTGSGSGNTIY
TRBV29-1	SVEGMVLAGSSYNEQF
TRBV9	ASSAGNNSPLH
TRBV12-3/TRBV12-4	ASSLEVRGGNTGELF
TRBV5-4	ASSLGPPGQGRPSSPLH
TRBV5-1	ASSPTTGDGAEQF
TRBV5-1	ASSLGTGSPSTDTQY
TRBV28	ASAPPGLARSEQY
TRBV6-5	ASRGLTGGYT
TRBV27	ASSLNRGGYGYT
TRBV4-3	ASSPTSRRGAGTQY
TRBV5-4	ASSLESRWDTEAF
TRBV20-1	SARDRGGSFDSPLH
TRBV4-3	ASSQDGTPRDEQF
TRBV27	ASSFRLSGDYNEQF
TRBV29-1	SVSGYGELF
TRBV5-6	ASSLGATDTQY
TRBV2	ASRLGNQPQH
TRBV12-3/TRBV12-4	ASSARVELF
TRBV28	ASSLQYGADLRNTEAF